The entry below gives a single TCR beta chain sequence along with its context. Its antigen remains unknown. At testing, patients were 2 to 39 years old, with reduced naive and increased memory T-cell proportions. Sorting split CD4+ cells into CD25-high CD127-low Tregs and CD25-low CD127-high conventional T cells. This sample was included in a study of regulatory T cells. Study outcomes and limitations: In CD3G-deficient patients, conventional CD4+ T cells were enriched for hydrophobic CDR3 residues at positions 6 and 7.

Germline CDR1 is KGHSH and CDR2 is LQKENI. The length of the CDR3 is 12 residues. Trimming took 3 bases from V and 5 from J, leaving 6 bases between them. Primers: 52 TRBV forward and 13 TRBJ reverse. Here immunoSEQ multiplex PCR was the method, and the copy in TCRdb shows in-frame clones only, minus some. The data hold over 25,000 clones, with 85% to 95% observed a single time. Sample: conventional CD4+ T cells sorted from blood. The rearrangement links TRBV18 to TRBJ2-3; no definite D call. This TCR was recovered from a child under 10 years old with CD3G deficiency. This CDR3 is CASSPSRDTQYF. As DNA, the CDR3 is TGTGCCAGCTCACCGAGTCGAGATACGCAGTATTTT. The variable domain in full, with the rest retrieved from reference TRBV18 and TRBJ2-3, is NAGVMQNPRHLVRRRGQEARLRCSPMKGHSHVYWYRQLPEEGLKFMVYLQKENIIDESGMPKERFSAEFPKEGPSILRIQQVVRGDSAAYFCASSPSRDTQYFGPGTRLTVL.